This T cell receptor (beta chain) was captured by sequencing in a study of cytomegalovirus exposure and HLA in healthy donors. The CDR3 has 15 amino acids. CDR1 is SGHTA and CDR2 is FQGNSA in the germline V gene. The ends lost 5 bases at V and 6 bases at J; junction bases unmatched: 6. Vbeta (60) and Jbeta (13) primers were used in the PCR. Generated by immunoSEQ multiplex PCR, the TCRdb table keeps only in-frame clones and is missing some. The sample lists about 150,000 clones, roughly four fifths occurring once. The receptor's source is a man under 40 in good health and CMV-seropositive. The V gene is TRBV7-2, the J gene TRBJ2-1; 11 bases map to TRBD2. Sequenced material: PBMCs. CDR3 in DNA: TGTGCCAGCAGCGCACTAGCGGGAGTTACCAATGAGCAGTTCTTC. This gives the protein CASSALAGVTNEQFF.